This T cell receptor (beta chain) was captured in a study of blood T cell repertoires in COVID-19. This table comes from immunoSEQ multiplex PCR, and its TCRdb copy is limited to in-frame clones, with some not included. The table lists nearly 45,000 clones, roughly 80% of them singletons. The V and J ends lost 4 bases and 0 bases respectively, with 6 bases between them. This CDR3 contains 12 residues. The germline gives CDR1 GTSNPN, CDR2 SVGIG (reference sequence). The sequence came from a human donor in a cohort sampled during active COVID-19. The specimen was peripheral blood. The chain combines TRBV30 with TRBJ2-5; tentatively, D is TRBD1 (5 bases). In nucleotides, the CDR3 is TGTGCCTGGACCAGGGACCAAGAGACCCAGTACTTC. Encoded protein: CAWTRDQETQYF. The complete variable domain, with remaining parts taken from reference TRBV30 and TRBJ2-5, reads SQTIHQWPATLVQPVGSPLSLECTVEGTSNPNLYWYRQAAGRGLQLLFYSVGIGQISSEVPQNLSASRPQDRQFILSSKKLLLSDSGFYLCAWTRDQETQYFGPGTRLLVL.